The 3 T cell receptor beta chains reported below all come from one sample, sequenced in a study of beta chain features in type 1 diabetes. These receptors have no identified antigens. Every bit of the isolated RNA underwent reverse transcription, so sequencing read expressed TCRB transcripts. Measured with immunoSEQ multiplex PCR; TCRdb has only the in-frame clones, and not every one. The sample shows around 45,000 clones, roughly 47% of them seen only once. Overall study results and limits: People with Type 1 diabetes carried modestly yet significantly shorter TCRB CDR3s in all four CD4+ subsets.

The sequencing input was stem cell memory CD4+ T cells from blood. The receptor source for this set is a man aged 25-45 years with type 1 diabetes.

This clone has just a few counts. V is TRBV6-5 and J is TRBJ1-2, with TRBD1 matching 7 bases. Looked up from germline, CDR1 is MNHEY and CDR2 is SVGAGI. CDR3 size: 13 residues. The junction had 2 bases not matched to a gene; V was cut back by 2 bases and J by 5 bases. The CDR3 nucleotides read TGTGCCAGCAGTTACAGGGGGCCTTATGGCTACACCTTC. Translating it yields CASSYRGPYGYTF.

A few counts support this clone. The chain carries TRBV7-9 and TRBJ1-2; D unclear. Trimming cost V 3 bases and J 7 bases, with 12 bases left between them. Germline V lookup: CDR1 SEHNR, CDR2 FQNEAQ (reference sequence). The CDR3 totals 13 residues. CDR3 in amino acids: CASSFLSSLGYTF. CDR3 DNA sequence: TGTGCCAGCAGCTTTCTTAGCTCACTTGGCTACACCTTC.

The table lists this clone with a few counts. The genes are TRBV6-5 and TRBJ2-1; 11 nucleotides match TRBD2. The ends lost 5 bases at V and 6 bases at J; junction bases unmatched: 6. Germline assignment: CDR1 MNHEY and CDR2 SVGAGI. The CDR3 covers 15 residues. CDR3 amino acids: CASSRGTSGVNEQFF. CDR3 sequence (DNA): TGTGCCAGCAGTAGGGGGACTAGCGGCGTCAATGAGCAGTTCTTC.